The T cell receptor beta chain under discussion was sequenced for a study of T cells in Graves' hyperthyroidism and ophthalmopathy. Per the germline V gene, CDR1 is SGDLS and CDR2 is YYNGEE. This CDR3 is built from 13 residues. Amplified TCR beta CDR3 regions derived from RNA transcripts. Carried out on the TCR CDR3, a first-round RT-PCR used the HTBI primer set. In TCRdb, the multiplex PCR reads were re-called with MiXCR into one record per CDR3 protein. The sample lists 560,000 or so distinct CDR3 sequences, about 43% occurring once. In the case of this clonotype: One junction end disagrees with the germline gene, perhaps due to a read error.

Sequenced: peripheral blood or thyroid tissue (not recorded which). The sequence came from a woman aged 18-35 years with Graves' hyperthyroidism. This sequence joins TRBV9 and TRBJ2-7; 8 bases are a match to TRBD1. The chain's CDR3 is CASSADRDLEQCF. The CDR3, as DNA: TGTGCCAGCAGCGCGGACAGGGATCTCGAGCAGTGCTTC.